This T cell receptor (beta chain) was profiled in a study of T cells and Merkel cell carcinoma outcomes. Study results and caveats: In Merkel cell carcinoma, repertoire and T-cell density reportedly predicted outcomes.

The method was immunoSEQ multiplex PCR; TCRdb's version includes in-frame clones alone and lacks a portion of them. The table shows some 4,200 clones, with more than 85% occurring only once. With V trimmed by 8 bases and J by 2 bases, 11 bases remained unmatched. Germline CDR1 and CDR2: MNHNS and SASEGT. The CDR3 totals 15 residues. For this clone: Its specificity is unknown.

This rearrangement joins TRBV6-1 to TRBJ2-7; 8 nucleotides align to TRBD2. This receptor was identified in a human donor with Merkel cell carcinoma. Specimen: tumor tissue from Merkel cell carcinoma. The CDR3 is CASWGGSAGAYEQYF. CDR3 DNA sequence: TGTGCCAGCTGGGGAGGATCAGCGGGAGCCTACGAGCAGTACTTC.